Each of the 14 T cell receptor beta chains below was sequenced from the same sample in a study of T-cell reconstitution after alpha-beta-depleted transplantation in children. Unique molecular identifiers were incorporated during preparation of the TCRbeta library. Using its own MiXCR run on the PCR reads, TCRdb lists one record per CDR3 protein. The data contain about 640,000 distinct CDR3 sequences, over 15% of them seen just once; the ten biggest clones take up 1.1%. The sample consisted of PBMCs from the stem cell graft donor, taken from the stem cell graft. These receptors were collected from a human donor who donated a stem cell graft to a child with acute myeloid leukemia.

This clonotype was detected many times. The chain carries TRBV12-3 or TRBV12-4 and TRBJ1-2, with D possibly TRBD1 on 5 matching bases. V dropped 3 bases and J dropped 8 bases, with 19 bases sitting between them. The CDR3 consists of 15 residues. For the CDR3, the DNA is TGTGCCAGCAGTTTCACGACCACTCCGGGACGCGGCTACACCTTC. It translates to CASSFTTTPGRGYTF.

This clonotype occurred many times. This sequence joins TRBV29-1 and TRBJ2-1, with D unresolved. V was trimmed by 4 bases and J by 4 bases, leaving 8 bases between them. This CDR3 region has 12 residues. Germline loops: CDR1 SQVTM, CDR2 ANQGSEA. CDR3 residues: CSVAQIYNEQFF. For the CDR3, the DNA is TGCAGCGTTGCTCAGATATACAATGAGCAGTTCTTC.

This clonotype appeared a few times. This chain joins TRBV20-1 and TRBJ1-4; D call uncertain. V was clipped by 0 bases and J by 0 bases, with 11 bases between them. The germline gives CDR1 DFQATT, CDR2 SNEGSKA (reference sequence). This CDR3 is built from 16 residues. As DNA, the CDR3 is TGCAGTGCTAGAGAAAACCCAAGCCCAACTAATGAAAAACTGTTTTTT. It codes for CSARENPSPTNEKLFF.

The CDR3 region has the DNA TGTGCCAGCTCACCAGGGTTGGGCCATTCCCAGCATTTT. This codes for CASSPGLGHSQHF. The gene calls are TRBV18 and TRBJ1-5, with D hard to call. The germline V gene has CDR1 KGHSH and CDR2 LQKENI. V gave up 2 bases and J gave up 11 bases, with 13 bases separating them. This CDR3 region has 13 residues.

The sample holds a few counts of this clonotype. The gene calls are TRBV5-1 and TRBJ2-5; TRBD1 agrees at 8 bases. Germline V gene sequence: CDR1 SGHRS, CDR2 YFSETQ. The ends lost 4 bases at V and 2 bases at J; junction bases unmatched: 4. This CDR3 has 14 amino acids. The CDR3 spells CASSVDRGQETQYF. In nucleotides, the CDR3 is TGCGCCAGCAGCGTCGACAGGGGTCAAGAGACCCAGTACTTC.

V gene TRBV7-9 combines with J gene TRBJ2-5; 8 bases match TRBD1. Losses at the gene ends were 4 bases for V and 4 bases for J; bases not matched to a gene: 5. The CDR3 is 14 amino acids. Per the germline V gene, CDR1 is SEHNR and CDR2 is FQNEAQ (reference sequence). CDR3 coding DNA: TGTGCCAGCAGCTCCCGGGACAGGTCAGAGACCCAGTACTTC. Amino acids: CASSSRDRSETQYF.

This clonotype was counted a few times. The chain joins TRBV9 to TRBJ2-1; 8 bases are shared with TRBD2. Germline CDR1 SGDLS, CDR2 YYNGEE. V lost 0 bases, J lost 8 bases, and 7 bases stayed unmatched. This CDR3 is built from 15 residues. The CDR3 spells CASSVVGGVVDEQFF. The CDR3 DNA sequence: TGTGCCAGCAGCGTAGTCGGGGGGGTAGTAGATGAGCAGTTCTTC.

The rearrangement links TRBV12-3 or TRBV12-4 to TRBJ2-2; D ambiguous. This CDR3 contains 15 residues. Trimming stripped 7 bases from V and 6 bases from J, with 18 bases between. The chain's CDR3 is CASILIPGQPGELFF. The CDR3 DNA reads TGTGCCAGCATTCTCATACCCGGGCAGCCCGGGGAGCTGTTTTTT.

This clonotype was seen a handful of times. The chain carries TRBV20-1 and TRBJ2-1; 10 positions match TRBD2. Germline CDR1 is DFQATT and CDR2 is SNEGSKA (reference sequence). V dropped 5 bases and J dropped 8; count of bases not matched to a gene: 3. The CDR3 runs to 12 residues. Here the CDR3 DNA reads TGCAGTGCTTTAGCGGGGGGCCATGAGCAGTTCTTC. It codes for CSALAGGHEQFF.

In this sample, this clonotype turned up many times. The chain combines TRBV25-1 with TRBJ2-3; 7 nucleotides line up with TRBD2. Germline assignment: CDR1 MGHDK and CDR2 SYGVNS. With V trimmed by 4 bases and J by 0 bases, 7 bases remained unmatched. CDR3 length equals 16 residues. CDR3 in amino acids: CASSGATGGSTDTQYF. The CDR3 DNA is TGTGCCAGCAGTGGGGCCACCGGGGGGAGCACAGATACGCAGTATTTT.

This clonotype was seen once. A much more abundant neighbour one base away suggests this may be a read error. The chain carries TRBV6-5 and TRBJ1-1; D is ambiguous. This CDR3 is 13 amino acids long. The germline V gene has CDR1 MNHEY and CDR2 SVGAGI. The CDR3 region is CANSYKEDTEAFF. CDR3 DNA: TGTGCCAACAGTTACAAGGAGGACACTGAAGCTTTCTTT.

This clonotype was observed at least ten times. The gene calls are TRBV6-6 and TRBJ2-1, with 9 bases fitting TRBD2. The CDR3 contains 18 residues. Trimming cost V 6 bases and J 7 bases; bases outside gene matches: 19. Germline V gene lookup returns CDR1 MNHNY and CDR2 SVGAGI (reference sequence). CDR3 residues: CASSPLLGVAGDGNEQFF. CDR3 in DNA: TGTGCCAGCAGCCCCCTCTTAGGCGTAGCGGGGGACGGGAATGAGCAGTTCTTC.

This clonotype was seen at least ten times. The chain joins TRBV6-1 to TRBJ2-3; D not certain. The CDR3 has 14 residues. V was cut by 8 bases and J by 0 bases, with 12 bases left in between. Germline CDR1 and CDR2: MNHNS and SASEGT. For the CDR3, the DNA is TGTGCCAGCCGCGTAGGCTTGAGCACAGATACGCAGTATTTT. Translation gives CASRVGLSTDTQYF.

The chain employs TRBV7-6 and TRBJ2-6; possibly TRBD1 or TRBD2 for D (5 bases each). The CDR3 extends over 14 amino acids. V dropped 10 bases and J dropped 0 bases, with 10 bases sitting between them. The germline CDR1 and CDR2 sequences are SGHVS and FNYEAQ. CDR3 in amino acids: CATGASSGANVLTF. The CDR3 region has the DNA TGTGCCACCGGGGCCTCCTCTGGGGCCAACGTCCTGACTTTC.